The clone carrying this TCR beta chain was seen more than once but under ten times. The antigen remains undetermined. Using its own MiXCR run on the RACE reads, TCRdb lists one record per CDR3 protein. In the table there are 79,000 or so distinct CDR3 sequences, more than 30% of which are singletons. These data belong to a study of human T cells and chemical hapten exposure. The study's findings and limits: No alteration of TCRs above 1 in 1000 frequency was seen with DPC sensitization.

Time point indicated: patch test 1, 2 weeks after DPC sensitization. Treatment given: therapeutic diphenylcyclopropenone sensitization with weekly scalp DPC. Germline values: CDR1 DFQATT, CDR2 SNEGSKA (reference sequence). The CDR3 spans 14 residues. V lost 5 bases and J lost 2; bases outside the gene matches: 5. The sequences come from whole blood, collected in connection with sensitization to the hapten diphenylcyclopropenone (DPC). V and J are TRBV20-1 and TRBJ2-3; 9 bases map to TRBD2. The clonotype originates from a man aged 40-55 years with alopecia areata. Some clones in this sample may be carry-over from other donors' samples. CDR3 coding DNA: TGCAGTGCTGGGTTAGCGGGGGCCACAGATACGCAGTATTTT. Translating it yields CSAGLAGATDTQYF.